The 9 T cell receptor beta chains reported below all come from one sample, sequenced in a study of blood T cells in healthy people across ages. A second PCR, run for 7 to 11 cycles, used a sample-barcoded 5' primer plus a J-beta primer mix. A single record per CDR3 protein comes from TCRdb applying MiXCR to the 5' RACE reads. The data contain about 1 million distinct CDR3 sequences, 45% of them singletons. The source material was blood. The receptors were sampled from a woman aged 60-75 years in good health.

This clonotype was seen a handful of times. The CDR3 DNA sequence: TGCAGCGTTGAAGGACTAGCGGGAGACAATGAGCAGTTCTTC. Amino acids: CSVEGLAGDNEQFF. The chain employs TRBV29-1 and TRBJ2-1, with 12 bases identical to TRBD2. After removal of 1 base from V and 5 bases from J, the junction contained 0 bases not matched to a gene. The CDR3 is 14 residues long. Germline V gives CDR1 SQVTM, CDR2 ANQGSEA.

This chain links TRBV12-3 or TRBV12-4 with TRBJ1-1, with D tentatively TRBD1 (5 bases). Trimming pared 2 bases from V and 0 bases from J, leaving 10 bases between. The CDR3 sequence is 15 residues long. The CDR3 DNA sequence: TGTGCCAGCAGTTTACTTGGCAGGGTGAACACTGAAGCTTTCTTT. Translation: CASSLLGRVNTEAFF.

The J gene is TRBJ1-2, the V gene TRBV9, with 9 nucleotides matching TRBD1. The CDR3 covers 16 residues. J lost 4 bases, V lost 4 bases, and 11 bases had no gene match. From germline, CDR1 is SGDLS and CDR2 YYNGEE. CDR3 amino acids: CASSPGTGRSFYGYTF. For the CDR3, the DNA is TGTGCCAGCAGCCCCGGGACAGGGCGATCTTTCTATGGCTACACCTTC.

The chain carries TRBV11-2 and TRBJ2-7; 14 bases align to TRBD2. Per the germline V gene, CDR1 is SGHAT and CDR2 is FQNNGV. CDR3 size: 15 residues. Trimming cost V 5 bases and J 4 bases; bases outside gene matches: 4. As DNA, the CDR3 is TGTGCCAGCAGCAAGACTAGCGGGAGGGATTACGAGCAGTACTTC. Its protein is CASSKTSGRDYEQYF.

The V gene is TRBV15, the J gene TRBJ1-5, with 9 bases matching TRBD1. Looked up from germline, CDR1 is LNHNV and CDR2 is YYDKDF (reference sequence). CDR3 length: 16 residues. Trimming cost V 1 base and J 10 bases; bases outside gene matches: 11. The CDR3 loop reads CATSRGWGQGAGPQHF. In nucleotides, the CDR3 is TGTGCCACCAGCAGAGGATGGGGACAGGGAGCGGGACCCCAGCATTTT.

This clonotype was recorded a few times. The chain joins TRBV20-1 to TRBJ2-3; a weak D match, TRBD2 (6 bases). V shed 3 bases and J shed 6 bases, with 10 bases lying between them. In germline, CDR1 is DFQATT, CDR2 SNEGSKA (reference sequence). This CDR3 contains 12 residues. The CDR3 region has the DNA TGCAGTGCTAGGAAGGAGGGGGATACGCAGTATTTT. Its protein is CSARKEGDTQYF.

This clonotype was counted only a few times. The chain uses TRBV7-8 and TRBJ2-7; no firm D call. The ends were cut back, 4 bases at V and 4 bases at J, with 11 bases in the middle. The germline CDR1 and CDR2 sequences are SGHVS and FQNEAQ. The CDR3 has 13 residues. CDR3 region: CASSSKSFYEQYF. As DNA, the CDR3 is TGTGCCAGCAGCTCCAAATCTTTTTACGAGCAGTACTTC.

Note on this clonotype: One base away lies a much larger clone, so this may be a sequencing read error. This chain links TRBV29-1 with TRBJ2-5, with D perhaps matching TRBD2 (5 bases). Trimming left V 0 bases short and J 0 bases short, with 11 bases between. Germline CDR1 and CDR2: SQVTM and ANQGSEA. The CDR3 is 15 residues long. The CDR3 sequence: CSVEERVRYQETQYF. CDR3 DNA sequence: TGCAGCGTTGAAGAGCGGGTCAGATACCAAGAGACCCAGTACTTC.

V gene TRBV30 combines with J gene TRBJ1-1; no reliable D call. Trimming removed 2 bases at V and 1 base at J, with 8 bases between. CDR3 size: 13 residues. The germline gives CDR1 GTSNPN, CDR2 SVGIG (reference sequence). The CDR3 region is CAWSPAWNTEAFF. The CDR3 DNA sequence: TGTGCCTGGAGTCCCGCATGGAACACTGAAGCTTTCTTT. The whole variable domain, filled in from reference TRBV30 and TRBJ1-1, reads SQTIHQWPATLVQPVGSPLSLECTVEGTSNPNLYWYRQAAGRGLQLLFYSVGIGQISSEVPQNLSASRPQDRQFILSSKKLLLSDSGFYLCAWSPAWNTEAFFGQGTRLTVV.